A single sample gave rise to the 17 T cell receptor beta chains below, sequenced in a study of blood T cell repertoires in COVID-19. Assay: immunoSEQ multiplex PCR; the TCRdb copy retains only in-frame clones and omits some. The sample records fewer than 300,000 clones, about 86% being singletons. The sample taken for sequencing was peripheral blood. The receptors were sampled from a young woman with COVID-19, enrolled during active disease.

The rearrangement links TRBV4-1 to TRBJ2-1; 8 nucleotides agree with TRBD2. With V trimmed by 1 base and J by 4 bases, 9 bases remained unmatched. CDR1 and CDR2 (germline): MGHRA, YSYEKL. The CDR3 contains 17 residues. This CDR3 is CASSQASGSSGYNEQFF. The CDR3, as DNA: TGCGCCAGCAGCCAAGCTAGCGGGTCTAGTGGGTACAATGAGCAGTTCTTC.

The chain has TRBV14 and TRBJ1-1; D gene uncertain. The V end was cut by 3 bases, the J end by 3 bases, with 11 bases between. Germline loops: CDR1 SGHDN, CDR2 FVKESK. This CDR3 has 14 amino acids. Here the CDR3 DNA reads TGTGCCAGCAGCCACCGTGGAGGGCACACTGAAGCTTTCTTT. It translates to CASSHRGGHTEAFF.

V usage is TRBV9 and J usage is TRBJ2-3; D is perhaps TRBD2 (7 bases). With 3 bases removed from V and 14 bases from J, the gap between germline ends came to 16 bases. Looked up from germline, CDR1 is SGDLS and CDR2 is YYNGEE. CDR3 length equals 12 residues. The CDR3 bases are TGTGCCAGCAGCGACGGGGGGCGTCCGGCGTATTTT. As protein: CASSDGGRPAYF.

In DNA form, the CDR3 reads TGTGCCAGCAGTTCCGGGACAGGGTCGGGGCAAAGAGACGGCTACACCTTC. Amino acids: CASSSGTGSGQRDGYTF. The chain couples TRBV28 to TRBJ1-2; 9 bases line up with TRBD1. The germline CDR1 and CDR2 sequences are MDHEN and SYDVKM. CDR3 length: 17 amino acids. Trimming took 4 bases from V and 8 from J; bases not matched to a gene: 17.

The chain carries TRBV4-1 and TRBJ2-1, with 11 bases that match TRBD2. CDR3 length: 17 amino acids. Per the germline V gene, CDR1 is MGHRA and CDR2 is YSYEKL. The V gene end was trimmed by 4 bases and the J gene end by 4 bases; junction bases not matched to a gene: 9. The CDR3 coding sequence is TGCGCCAGCAGCCGTTCTAGCGGGGGGCTTCTATACAATGAGCAGTTCTTC. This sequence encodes CASSRSSGGLLYNEQFF.

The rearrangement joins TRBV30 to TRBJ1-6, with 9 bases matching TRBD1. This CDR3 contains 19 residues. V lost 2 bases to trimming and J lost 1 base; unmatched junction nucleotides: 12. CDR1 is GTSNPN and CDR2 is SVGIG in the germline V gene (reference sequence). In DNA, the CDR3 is TGTGCCTGGAGTACGTACGCGGGACAGGGAGCGTCCTATAATTCACCCCTCCACTTT. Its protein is CAWSTYAGQGASYNSPLHF. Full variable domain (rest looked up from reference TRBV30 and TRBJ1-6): SQTIHQWPATLVQPVGSPLSLECTVEGTSNPNLYWYRQAAGRGLQLLFYSVGIGQISSEVPQNLSASRPQDRQFILSSKKLLLSDSGFYLCAWSTYAGQGASYNSPLHFGNGTRLTVT.

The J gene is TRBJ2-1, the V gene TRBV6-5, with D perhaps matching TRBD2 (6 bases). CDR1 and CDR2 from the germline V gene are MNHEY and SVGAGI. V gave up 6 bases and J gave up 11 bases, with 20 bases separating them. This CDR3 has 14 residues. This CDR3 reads CASSPSGSPPKQFF. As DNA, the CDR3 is TGTGCCAGCAGCCCAAGCGGGTCCCCCCCGAAGCAGTTCTTC.

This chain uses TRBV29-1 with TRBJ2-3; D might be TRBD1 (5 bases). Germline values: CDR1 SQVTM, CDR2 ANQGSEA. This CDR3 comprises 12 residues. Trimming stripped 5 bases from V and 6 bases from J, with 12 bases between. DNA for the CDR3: TGCAGCGTTCAGGGTAGGTGGGATACGCAGTATTTT. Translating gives CSVQGRWDTQYF.

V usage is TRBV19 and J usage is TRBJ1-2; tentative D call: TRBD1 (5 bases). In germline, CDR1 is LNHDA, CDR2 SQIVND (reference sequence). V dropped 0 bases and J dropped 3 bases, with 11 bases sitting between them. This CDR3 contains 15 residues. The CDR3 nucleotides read TGTGCCAGTAGTATAGATGGGGCGCCTGACTATGGCTACACCTTC. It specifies CASSIDGAPDYGYTF.

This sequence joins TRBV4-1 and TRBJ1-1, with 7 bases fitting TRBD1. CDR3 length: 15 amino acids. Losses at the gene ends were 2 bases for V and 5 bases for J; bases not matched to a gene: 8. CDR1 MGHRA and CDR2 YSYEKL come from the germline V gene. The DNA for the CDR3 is TGCGCCAGCAGCCAATACGTACAGGGGAGGACTGAAGCTTTCTTT. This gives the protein CASSQYVQGRTEAFF.

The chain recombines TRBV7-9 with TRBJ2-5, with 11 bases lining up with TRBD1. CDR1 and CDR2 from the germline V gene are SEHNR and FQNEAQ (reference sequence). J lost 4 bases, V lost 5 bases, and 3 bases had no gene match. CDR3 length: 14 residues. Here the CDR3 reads CASSPDRGRETQYF. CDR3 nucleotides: TGTGCCAGCAGCCCGGACAGGGGGCGAGAGACCCAGTACTTC.

CDR3 DNA sequence: TGTGCCAGCAGCCCACTTTACGACAGCCAAGAGACCCAGTACTTC. Its translation: CASSPLYDSQETQYF. This chain connects TRBV5-6 to TRBJ2-5, with D possibly TRBD1 on 5 matching bases. This CDR3 is built from 15 residues. The germline V gene encodes CDR1 SGHDT and CDR2 YYEEEE. V was pared by 4 bases and J by 1 base, with 14 bases between.

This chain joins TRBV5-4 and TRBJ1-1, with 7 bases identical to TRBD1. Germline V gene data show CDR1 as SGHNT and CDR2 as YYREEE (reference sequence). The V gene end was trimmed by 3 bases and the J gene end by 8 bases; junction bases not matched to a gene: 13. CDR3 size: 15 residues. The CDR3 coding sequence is TGTGCCAGCAGCTCACCAGACAGGGAGGTGGGGGAAGCTTTCTTT. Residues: CASSSPDREVGEAFF.

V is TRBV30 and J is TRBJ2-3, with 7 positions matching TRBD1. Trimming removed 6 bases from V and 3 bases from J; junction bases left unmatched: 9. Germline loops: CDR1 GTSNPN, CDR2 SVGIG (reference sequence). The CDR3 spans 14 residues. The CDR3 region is CACKRDRETDTQYF. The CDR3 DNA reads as TGTGCCTGCAAACGGGACAGAGAAACAGATACGCAGTATTTT.

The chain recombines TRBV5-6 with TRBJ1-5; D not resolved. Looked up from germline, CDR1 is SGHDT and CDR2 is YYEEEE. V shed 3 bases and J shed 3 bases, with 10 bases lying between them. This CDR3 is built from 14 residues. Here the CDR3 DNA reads TGTGCCAGCAGCTCGGCGGGGTACAATCAGCCCCAGCATTTT. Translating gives CASSSAGYNQPQHF.

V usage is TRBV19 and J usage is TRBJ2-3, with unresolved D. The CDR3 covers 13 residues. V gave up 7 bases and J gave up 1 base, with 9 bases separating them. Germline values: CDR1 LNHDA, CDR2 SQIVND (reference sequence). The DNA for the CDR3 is TGTGCCAGTAACCTCCAGGGCACAGATACGCAGTATTTT. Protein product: CASNLQGTDTQYF. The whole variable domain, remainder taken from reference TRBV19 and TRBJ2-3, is DGGITQSPKYLFRKEGQNVTLSCEQNLNHDAMYWYRQDPGQGLRLIYYSQIVNDFQKGDIAEGYSVSREKKESFPLTVTSAQKNPTAFYLCASNLQGTDTQYFGPGTRLTVL.

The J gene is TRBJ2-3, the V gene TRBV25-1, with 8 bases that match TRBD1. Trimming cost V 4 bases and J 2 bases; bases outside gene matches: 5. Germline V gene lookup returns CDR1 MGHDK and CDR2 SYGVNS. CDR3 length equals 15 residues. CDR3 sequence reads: CASSGWDRYTDTQYF. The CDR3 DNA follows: TGTGCCAGCAGTGGATGGGACAGGTACACAGATACGCAGTATTTT. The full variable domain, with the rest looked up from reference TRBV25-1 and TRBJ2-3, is EADIYQTPRYLVIGTGKKITLECSQTMGHDKMYWYQQDPGMELHLIHYSYGVNSTEKGDLSSESTVSRIRTEHFPLTLESARPSHTSQYLCASSGWDRYTDTQYFGPGTRLTVL.